These 28 T cell receptor beta chains share one sample of origin, sequenced in a study of Ad26.COV2.S vaccination and SARS-CoV-2 variants. Specified treatment: 15 to 20 received Ad26.COV2.S at low or high dose, single or two shots; 5 received placebo; per-sample allocation not given. Sampling was performed 63 days after the first vaccine or placebo injection. Generated by immunoSEQ multiplex PCR, the TCRdb table keeps only in-frame clones and is missing some. This table holds roughly 380,000 clones, about 85% found once. Sequencing used peripheral blood, obtained in a trial of Ad26.COV2.S vaccine versus placebo. The receptors come from a person between 18 and 65 years old who received the Ad26.COV2.S COVID-19 vaccine or a placebo.

This clone showed up just a few times. This sequence joins TRBV9 and TRBJ1-2; TRBD1 aligns across 7 bases. The V segment lost 5 bases and the J segment 2 bases; nucleotides outside the gene matches: 9. This CDR3 region has 15 residues. CDR1 and CDR2 from the germline V gene are SGDLS and YYNGEE. CDR3 coding DNA: TGTGCCAGCAGTCCCAGCGACAGGGCCAACTATGGCTACACCTTC. Translating it yields CASSPSDRANYGYTF.

This clone was seen more than once but under ten times. The chain employs TRBV5-4 and TRBJ2-3; the D is unclear. There are 16 residues in the CDR3. Trimming removed 0 bases from V and 2 bases from J, with 13 bases in between. CDR1 is SGHNT and CDR2 is YYREEE in the germline V gene (reference sequence). The CDR3 nucleotides are TGTGCCAGCAGCTTGGGGTCGCTGGCTAACACAGATACGCAGTATTTT. Translation gives CASSLGSLANTDTQYF.

The chain employs TRBV27 and TRBJ2-3; D is unresolved. CDR1 and CDR2 (germline): MNHEY, SMNVEV (reference sequence). V was pared by 0 bases and J by 1 base, with 11 bases between. There are 16 residues in the CDR3. CDR3 residues: CASSLSAAARTDTQYF. The CDR3 DNA follows: TGTGCCAGCAGTTTATCGGCCGCAGCCCGCACAGATACGCAGTATTTT.

The V gene is TRBV5-1, the J gene TRBJ1-1; a weak D match, TRBD1 (6 bases). The CDR3 covers 13 residues. Trimming cost V 5 bases and J 5 bases, with 13 bases left between them. Germline assignment: CDR1 SGHRS and CDR2 YFSETQ. The CDR3 loop is CASRGAGGTEAFF. CDR3 DNA sequence: TGCGCCAGCAGGGGGGCCGGGGGGACTGAAGCTTTCTTT.

As concerns this clone: The sample has other DNA sequences that encode this CDR3 too. The chain couples TRBV2 to TRBJ2-7, with D possibly being TRBD1 (6 bases). This CDR3 comprises 14 residues. Trimming pared 2 bases from V and 3 bases from J, leaving 11 bases between. Germline V CDR1 and CDR2: SNHLY, FYNNEI. For the CDR3, the DNA is TGTGCCAGCAGTGAACAGGGGACCCTCTACGAGCAGTACTTC. Its translation is CASSEQGTLYEQYF.

The V call is TRBV9, the J call TRBJ2-7; D is possibly TRBD2 (5 bases). The germline CDR1 and CDR2 sequences are SGDLS and YYNGEE. Deletions cut 0 bases from V and 0 bases from J, with 7 bases between. The CDR3 loop spans 14 amino acids. CDR3 coding DNA: TGTGCCAGCAGCGTAGGAGGGTTCTCCTACGAGCAGTACTTC. This codes for CASSVGGFSYEQYF.

The chain combines TRBV5-6 with TRBJ2-1; TRBD1 matches at 7 bases. There are 15 residues in the CDR3. Germline values: CDR1 SGHDT, CDR2 YYEEEE. V shed 0 bases and J 0 bases; nucleotides not matched to a gene: 0. The CDR3 is CASSLGTGSYNEQFF. CDR3 in DNA: TGTGCCAGCAGCTTGGGGACAGGCTCCTACAATGAGCAGTTCTTC.

This rearrangement joins TRBV13 to TRBJ2-2, with D maybe TRBD1 (6 bases). The germline V gene has CDR1 PRHDT and CDR2 FYEKMQ (reference sequence). Trimming left V 5 bases short and J 3 bases short, with 16 bases between. CDR3 size: 16 residues. The CDR3 loop reads CASSIRTEGYTGELFF. The DNA for the CDR3 is TGTGCCAGCAGCATACGGACAGAAGGCTACACCGGGGAGCTGTTTTTT.

This chain joins TRBV19 and TRBJ2-7; D remains ambiguous. The CDR3 length is 14 residues. The V end lost 5 bases, the J end lost 3 bases, and 14 bases lay between the germline ends. Germline V gene data show CDR1 as LNHDA and CDR2 as SQIVND (reference sequence). CDR3 bases: TGTGCCAGTAGTGCCGGACCGTTTAACTACGAGCAGTACTTC. Translating it yields CASSAGPFNYEQYF.

Concerning this clone itself: Mismatch with germline at one junction end may stem from a read error. The V and J genes are TRBV6-1 and TRBJ2-7, with 8 bases identical to TRBD2. This CDR3 comprises 14 residues. CDR1 and CDR2 (germline): MNHNS, SASEGT. The CDR3 DNA is TGTGCCAGCAGTAAAGCGGGAGATTTGGACGAGCAGTACTTC. This translates into CASSKAGDLDEQYF.

The chain carries TRBV9 and TRBJ1-4; D is unclear. Germline CDR1 SGDLS, CDR2 YYNGEE. The CDR3 consists of 14 residues. V lost 2 bases and J 1 base, leaving 6 bases between the germline ends. In DNA form, the CDR3 reads TGTGCCAGCAGCGTCGGCGGAACTAATGAAAAACTGTTTTTT. Translation: CASSVGGTNEKLFF.

The chain has TRBV3-1 (or the pseudogene TRBV3-2) and TRBJ2-6; D remains unclear. The V gene's germline CDR1 is LGHDT and CDR2 YNNKEL (reference sequence). The CDR3 has 18 residues. V lost 2 bases and J lost 1, with 15 bases in between. CDR3 bases: TGTGCCAGCAGCCAACAATTAGTAGGAGAATCTGGGGCCAACGTCCTGACTTTC. It specifies CASSQQLVGESGANVLTF.

The chain recombines TRBV29-1 with TRBJ1-2, with 9 bases lining up with TRBD1. After removal of 4 bases from V and 8 bases from J, the junction contained 8 bases not matched to a gene. CDR1 and CDR2 (germline): SQVTM, ANQGSEA. CDR3 length: 13 amino acids. The CDR3 is CSVASGTGRGYTF. CDR3 nucleotides: TGCAGCGTTGCCTCCGGGACAGGGAGGGGCTACACCTTC.

This clone is a singleton in its sample. The rearrangement uses TRBV19 and TRBJ2-7; D is possibly TRBD1 (8 bases). This CDR3 contains 13 residues. With 5 bases removed from V and 10 bases from J, the gap between germline ends came to 18 bases. Germline-derived CDR1 and CDR2 are LNHDA and SQIVND (reference sequence). CDR3 sequence reads: CASSSTGGGPQYF. CDR3 coding DNA: TGTGCCAGTAGTTCTACAGGGGGGGGGCCACAGTACTTC.

The V gene is TRBV6-5, the J gene TRBJ1-1; 9 bases agree with TRBD1. Per the germline V gene, CDR1 is MNHEY and CDR2 is SVGAGI. The V gene end was trimmed by 7 bases and the J gene end by 5 bases; junction bases not matched to a gene: 5. This CDR3 has 13 amino acids. The DNA for the CDR3 is TGTGCCAGCAAGGGACAGGGAATAACTGAAGCTTTCTTT. This codes for CASKGQGITEAFF.

The chain recombines TRBV3-1 (or the pseudogene TRBV3-2) with TRBJ2-1, with TRBD2 matching over 11 bases. CDR1 LGHDT and CDR2 YNNKEL come from the germline V gene (reference sequence). The CDR3 covers 16 residues. Trimming at V came to 2 bases and at J to 9 bases, leaving 9 bases not matched to a gene. The CDR3 DNA is TGTGCCAGCAGCCAACTAGCGGGAGGTTTGGTCGGTGAGCAGTTCTTC. Its protein product is CASSQLAGGLVGEQFF.

The gene calls are TRBV7-9 and TRBJ2-1; 10 positions match TRBD1. The CDR3 has 17 residues. Unmatched junction bases numbered 15, after V lost 6 bases and J lost 7 bases. CDR1 is SEHNR, CDR2 FQNEAQ, per germline (reference sequence). The CDR3 DNA is TGTGCCAGCAGTCTACCGGGACAGGGGATAAGTGGAAATGAGCAGTTCTTC. Encoded protein: CASSLPGQGISGNEQFF.

This clone was detected once. The V call is TRBV6-5, the J call TRBJ1-5, with D possibly being TRBD1 (5 bases). The CDR3 extends over 15 amino acids. The germline V gene has CDR1 MNHEY and CDR2 SVGAGI. V shed 6 bases and J shed 2 bases, with 14 bases lying between them. CDR3 region: CASSRAQGGNQPQHF. The CDR3 coding sequence is TGTGCCAGCAGCCGGGCCCAGGGTGGCAATCAGCCCCAGCATTTT.

The CDR3 is CAISEFGSGTSYEQYF. In DNA, the CDR3 is TGTGCCATCAGTGAGTTCGGTAGCGGGACTTCCTACGAGCAGTACTTC. The rearrangement uses TRBV10-3 and TRBJ2-7; 8 nucleotides line up with TRBD2. Per germline, CDR1 ENHRY and CDR2 SYGVKD. Trimming cost V 1 base and J 1 base; bases outside gene matches: 6. This CDR3 region has 16 residues.

The chain joins TRBV20-1 to TRBJ2-7; the D is unclear. V was shortened by 4 bases and J by 11 bases, with 15 bases between the two germline ends. The CDR3 has 11 amino acids. CDR1 DFQATT and CDR2 SNEGSKA come from the germline V gene (reference sequence). The CDR3 bases are TGCAGTGCTATCCAATTTGGGTTGGAGTACTTC. It translates to CSAIQFGLEYF.

The chain uses TRBV21-1 and TRBJ1-3. TRBV21-1 is a pseudogene locus. The CDR3 spans 16 residues. The chain's CDR3 is CASSKGFTDSGNTIYF. DNA of the CDR3: TGTGCCAGCAGCAAAGGGTTCACGGACTCTGGAAACACCATATATTTT.

V gene TRBV19 combines with J gene TRBJ2-7; no firm D call. Germline-derived CDR1 and CDR2 are LNHDA and SQIVND (reference sequence). This CDR3 region has 15 residues. V lost 6 bases to trimming and J lost 1 base, with 16 bases between them. CDR3 bases: TGTGCCAGTAGCTTTGACTCACTCCAATCCTACGAGCAGTACTTC. This sequence encodes CASSFDSLQSYEQYF.

The chain joins TRBV18 to TRBJ2-1; TRBD2 agrees at 10 bases. Germline CDR1 and CDR2: KGHSH and LQKENI. The trim removed 2 bases at V and 10 bases at J, leaving 11 bases unmatched. The CDR3 contains 16 residues. The CDR3 sequence is CASSPWDSGRPREQFF. The CDR3 coding sequence is TGTGCCAGCTCACCATGGGATAGCGGGAGGCCCCGGGAGCAGTTCTTC.

The J gene is TRBJ2-2, the V gene TRBV21-1; the table names TRBD1, a call not compared with the DNA. TRBV21-1 is tagged as a pseudogene. This CDR3 is built from 18 residues. CDR3 loop: CASSKGPGTGAGTGELFF. The CDR3 region has the DNA TGTGCCAGCAGCAAAGGTCCCGGGACAGGGGCGGGCACCGGGGAGCTGTTTTTT.

Comment on this clone: This CDR3 is also generated by other DNA sequences in the sample. In DNA form, the CDR3 reads TGTGCCAGCAGCTTACCAACAGGGAAGGAGACCCAGTACTTC. Its protein product is CASSLPTGKETQYF. This chain uses TRBV7-9 with TRBJ2-5; the D gene is possibly TRBD1 (6 bases). V was shortened by 2 bases and J by 5 bases, with 12 bases between the two germline ends. The CDR3 spans 14 residues. Germline CDR1 reads SEHNR; CDR2 reads FQNEAQ (reference sequence).

A single count supports this clone. The rearrangement joins TRBV4-1 to TRBJ1-1; 11 bases line up with TRBD1. CDR1 MGHRA and CDR2 YSYEKL come from the germline V gene. The CDR3 consists of 17 residues. The junction had 6 bases not matched to a gene; V was cut back by 3 bases and J by 0 bases. The CDR3 DNA is TGCGCCAGCAGCCAGCCTTGGACAGGGGGCTTGAACACTGAAGCTTTCTTT. Protein sequence: CASSQPWTGGLNTEAFF.

The rearrangement uses TRBV7-8 and TRBJ2-7, with D uncertain. The CDR3 length is 15 residues. CDR1 and CDR2 from the germline V gene are SGHVS and FQNEAQ. V lost 8 bases and J 2 bases, leaving 19 bases between the germline ends. CDR3 amino acids: CASREEVSPTYEQYF. In DNA, the CDR3 is TGTGCCAGCCGTGAAGAAGTGTCGCCTACCTACGAGCAGTACTTC.

The chain links TRBV29-1 to TRBJ1-2, with 7 bases matching TRBD1. Germline lookup yields CDR1 SQVTM and CDR2 ANQGSEA. The CDR3 extends over 12 amino acids. With V trimmed by 0 bases and J by 7 bases, 2 bases remained unmatched. In DNA, the CDR3 is TGCAGCGTTGAAGAGGGACAGAGTGGCTACACCTTC. It specifies CSVEEGQSGYTF. Full variable domain (missing parts from reference TRBV29-1 and TRBJ1-2): SAVISQKPSRDICQRGTSLTIQCQVDSQVTMMFWYRQQPGQSLTLIATANQGSEATYESGFVIDKFPISRPNLTFSTLTVSNMSPEDSSIYLCSVEEGQSGYTFGSGTRLTVV.